What follows is one T cell receptor beta chain and its context. Its antigen is as yet unknown. Time point described: baseline, week 1 (first vaccination visit). The treatment is: pre-vaccination baseline after standard-of-care therapy. Here immunoSEQ multiplex PCR was the method, and the copy in TCRdb shows in-frame clones only, minus some. The repertoire holds roughly 86,000 clones, with around 77% as singletons. This entry belongs to a study of a mutant IDH1 vaccine in newly diagnosed glioma. Study as a whole: Treated patients, approximately 62% male and approximately 38% female, averaged approximately 40 years of age. Regarding the study as a whole: Pseudoprogression seemed unlinked to shifts in top peripheral T cell clonotypes.

The CDR3 totals 13 residues. The germline V and J ends were trimmed by 3 bases and 6 bases, with 11 bases remaining between them. Looked up from germline, CDR1 is LNHDA and CDR2 is SQIVND (reference sequence). The chain joins TRBV19 to TRBJ2-5, with D unresolved. The TCR sequence derives from a man aged 35 to 55 with glioma. The sequences come from PBMCs, collected from a glioma patient treated with radiotherapy, temozolomide or both. The CDR3 here is CASSINRLKTQYF. CDR3 in DNA: TGTGCCAGTAGTATTAATCGATTGAAGACCCAGTACTTC.